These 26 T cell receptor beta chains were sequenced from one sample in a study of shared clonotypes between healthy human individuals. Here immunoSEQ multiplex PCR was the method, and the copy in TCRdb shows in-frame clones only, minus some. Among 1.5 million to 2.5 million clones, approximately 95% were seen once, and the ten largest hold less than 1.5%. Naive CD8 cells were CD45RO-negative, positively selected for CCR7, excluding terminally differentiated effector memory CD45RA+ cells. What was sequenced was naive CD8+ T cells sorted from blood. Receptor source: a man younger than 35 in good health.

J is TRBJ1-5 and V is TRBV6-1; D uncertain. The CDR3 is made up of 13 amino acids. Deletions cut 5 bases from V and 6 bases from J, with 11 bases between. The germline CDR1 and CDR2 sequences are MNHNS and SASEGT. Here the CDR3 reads CASSFWGSQPQHF. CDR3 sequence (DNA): TGTGCCAGCAGTTTCTGGGGTTCTCAGCCCCAGCATTTT.

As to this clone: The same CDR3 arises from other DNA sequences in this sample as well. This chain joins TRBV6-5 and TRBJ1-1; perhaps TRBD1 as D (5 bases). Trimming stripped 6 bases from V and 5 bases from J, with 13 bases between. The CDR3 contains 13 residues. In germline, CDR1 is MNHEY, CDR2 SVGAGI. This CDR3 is CASSPTGGTEAFF. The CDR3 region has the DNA TGTGCCAGCAGCCCGACCGGGGGGACTGAAGCTTTCTTT.

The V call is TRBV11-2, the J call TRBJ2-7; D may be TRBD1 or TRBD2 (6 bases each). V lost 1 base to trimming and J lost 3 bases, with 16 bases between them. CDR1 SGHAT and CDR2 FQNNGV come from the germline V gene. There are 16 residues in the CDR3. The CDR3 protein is CASSLAAKGGDYEQYF. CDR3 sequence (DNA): TGTGCCAGCAGCTTAGCGGCGAAGGGGGGAGACTACGAGCAGTACTTC. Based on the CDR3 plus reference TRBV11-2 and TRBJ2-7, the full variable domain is EAGVAQSPRYKIIEKRQSVAFWCNPISGHATLYWYQQILGQGPKLLIQFQNNGVVDDSQLPKDRFSAERLKGVDSTLKIQPAKLEDSAVYLCASSLAAKGGDYEQYFGPGTRLTVT.

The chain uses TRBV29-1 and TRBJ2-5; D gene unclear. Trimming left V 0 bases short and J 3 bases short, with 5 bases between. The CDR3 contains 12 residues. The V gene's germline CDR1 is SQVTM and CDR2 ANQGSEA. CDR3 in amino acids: CSVEDGEETQYF. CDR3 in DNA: TGCAGCGTTGAAGATGGCGAAGAGACCCAGTACTTC.

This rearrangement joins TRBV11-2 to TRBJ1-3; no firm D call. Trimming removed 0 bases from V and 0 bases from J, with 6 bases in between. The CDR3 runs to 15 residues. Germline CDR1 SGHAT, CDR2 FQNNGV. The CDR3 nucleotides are TGTGCCAGCAGCTTAGAGAGGGACTCTGGAAACACCATATATTTT. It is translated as CASSLERDSGNTIYF. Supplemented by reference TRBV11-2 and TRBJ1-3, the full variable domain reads EAGVAQSPRYKIIEKRQSVAFWCNPISGHATLYWYQQILGQGPKLLIQFQNNGVVDDSQLPKDRFSAERLKGVDSTLKIQPAKLEDSAVYLCASSLERDSGNTIYFGEGSWLTVV.

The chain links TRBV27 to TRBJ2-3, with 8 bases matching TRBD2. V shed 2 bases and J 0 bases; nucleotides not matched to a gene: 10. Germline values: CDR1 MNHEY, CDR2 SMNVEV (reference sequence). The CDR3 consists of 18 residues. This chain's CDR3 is CASSLVGGGLLSTDTQYF. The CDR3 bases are TGTGCCAGCAGTTTAGTAGGCGGGGGGCTACTTAGCACAGATACGCAGTATTTT.

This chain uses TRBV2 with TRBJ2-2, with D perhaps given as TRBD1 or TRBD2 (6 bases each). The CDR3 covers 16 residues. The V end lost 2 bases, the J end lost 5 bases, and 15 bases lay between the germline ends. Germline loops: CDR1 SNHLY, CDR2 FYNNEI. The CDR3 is CASSETGATETGELFF. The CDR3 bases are TGTGCCAGCAGTGAAACGGGGGCCACCGAGACCGGGGAGCTGTTTTTT.

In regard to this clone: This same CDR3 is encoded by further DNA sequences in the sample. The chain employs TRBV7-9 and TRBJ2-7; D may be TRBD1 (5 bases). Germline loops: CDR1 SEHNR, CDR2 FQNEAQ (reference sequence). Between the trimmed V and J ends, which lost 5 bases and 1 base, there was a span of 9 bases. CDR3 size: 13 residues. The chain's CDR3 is CASSLGVSYEQYF. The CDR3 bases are TGTGCCAGCAGCCTAGGGGTTTCCTACGAGCAGTACTTC.

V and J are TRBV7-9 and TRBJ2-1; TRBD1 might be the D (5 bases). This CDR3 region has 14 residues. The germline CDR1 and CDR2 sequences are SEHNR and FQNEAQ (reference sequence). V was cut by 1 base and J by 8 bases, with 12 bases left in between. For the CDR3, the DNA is TGTGCCAGCAGCTTAGAGGTCAGGGAAGATGAGCAGTTCTTC. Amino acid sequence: CASSLEVREDEQFF.

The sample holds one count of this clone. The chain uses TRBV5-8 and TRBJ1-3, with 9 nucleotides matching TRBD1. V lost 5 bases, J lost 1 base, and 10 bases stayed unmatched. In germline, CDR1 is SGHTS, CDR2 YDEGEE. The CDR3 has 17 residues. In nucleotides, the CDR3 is TGTGCCAGCAGTGAACGGGACAGGGTCGGGTCTGGAAACACCATATATTTT. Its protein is CASSERDRVGSGNTIYF.

This CDR3 is CASSWSLGDWKGNEQFF. The CDR3 bases are TGTGCCAGCAGTTGGTCCTTAGGGGACTGGAAAGGCAATGAGCAGTTCTTC. The rearrangement joins TRBV27 to TRBJ2-1, with D maybe TRBD2 (6 bases). Trimming cost V 4 bases and J 6 bases, with 22 bases left between them. This CDR3 contains 17 residues. Germline V CDR1 and CDR2: MNHEY, SMNVEV (reference sequence).

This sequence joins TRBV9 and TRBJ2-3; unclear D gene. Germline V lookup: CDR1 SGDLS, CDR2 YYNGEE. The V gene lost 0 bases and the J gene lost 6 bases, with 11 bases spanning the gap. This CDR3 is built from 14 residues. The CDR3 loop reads CASSVGPAQDTQYF. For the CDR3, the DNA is TGTGCCAGCAGCGTAGGTCCAGCACAGGATACGCAGTATTTT.

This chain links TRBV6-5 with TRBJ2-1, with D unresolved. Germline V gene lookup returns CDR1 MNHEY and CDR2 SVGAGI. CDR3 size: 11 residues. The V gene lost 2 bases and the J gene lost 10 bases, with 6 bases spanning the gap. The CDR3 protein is CASSYALEQFF. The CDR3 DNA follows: TGTGCCAGCAGTTACGCGCTGGAGCAGTTCTTC.

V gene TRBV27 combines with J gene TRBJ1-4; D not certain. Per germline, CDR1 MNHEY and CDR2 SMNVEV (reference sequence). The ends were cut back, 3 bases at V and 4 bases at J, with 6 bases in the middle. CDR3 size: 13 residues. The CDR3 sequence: CASSFRHNEKLFF. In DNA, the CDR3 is TGTGCCAGCAGTTTCCGACATAATGAAAAACTGTTTTTT.

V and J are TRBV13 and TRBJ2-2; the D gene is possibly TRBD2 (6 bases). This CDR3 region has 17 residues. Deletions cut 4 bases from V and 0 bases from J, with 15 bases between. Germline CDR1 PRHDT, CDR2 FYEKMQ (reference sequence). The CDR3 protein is CASSSILGGPNTGELFF. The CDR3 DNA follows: TGTGCCAGCAGCTCTATCCTGGGAGGCCCGAACACCGGGGAGCTGTTTTTT.

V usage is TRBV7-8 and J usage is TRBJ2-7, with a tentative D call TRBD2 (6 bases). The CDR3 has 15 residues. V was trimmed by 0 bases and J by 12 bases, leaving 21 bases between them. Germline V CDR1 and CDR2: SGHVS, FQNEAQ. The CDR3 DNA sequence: TGTGCCAGCAGCTTAGCGGAGGGACTGCCAAACGGAGGGTACTTC. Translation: CASSLAEGLPNGGYF.

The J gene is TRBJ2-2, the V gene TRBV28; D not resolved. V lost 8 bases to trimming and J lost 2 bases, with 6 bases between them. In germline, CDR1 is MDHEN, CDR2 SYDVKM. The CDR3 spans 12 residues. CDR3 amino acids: CASQQNTGELFF. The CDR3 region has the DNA TGTGCCAGCCAGCAAAACACCGGGGAGCTGTTTTTT.

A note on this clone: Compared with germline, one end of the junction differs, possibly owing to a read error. CDR3 protein: CASSSDSGNTIYF. The DNA of the CDR3 is TGTGCTAGCAGCTCGGATTCTGGAAACACCATATATTTT. The V call is TRBV7-7, the J call TRBJ1-3; D remains unclear. This CDR3 is 13 amino acids long. Per the germline V gene, CDR1 is SSHAT and CDR2 is FNYEAQ (reference sequence).

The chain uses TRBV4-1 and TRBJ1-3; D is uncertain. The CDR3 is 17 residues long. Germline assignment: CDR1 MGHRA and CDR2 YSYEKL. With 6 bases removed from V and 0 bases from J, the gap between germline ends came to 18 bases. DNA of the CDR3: TGCGCCAGCAGTGGAAGATCGGTGGATATCTCTGGAAACACCATATATTTT. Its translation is CASSGRSVDISGNTIYF.

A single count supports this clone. CDR3 coding DNA: TGTGCCAGCAAGGGGGGTAGTGGTACTGAAGCTTTCTTT. Its protein is CASKGGSGTEAFF. The chain has TRBV27 and TRBJ1-1, with D perhaps matching TRBD1 (6 bases). CDR3 length: 13 residues. The ends were cut back, 7 bases at V and 5 bases at J, with 14 bases in the middle. Germline CDR1 and CDR2: MNHEY and SMNVEV (reference sequence).

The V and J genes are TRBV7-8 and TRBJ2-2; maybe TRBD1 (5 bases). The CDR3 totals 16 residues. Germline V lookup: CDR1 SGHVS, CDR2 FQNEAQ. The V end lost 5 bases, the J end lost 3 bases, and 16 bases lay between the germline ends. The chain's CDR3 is CASSPLLQGYTGELFF. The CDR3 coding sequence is TGTGCCAGCAGCCCTTTACTTCAGGGTTACACCGGGGAGCTGTTTTTT.

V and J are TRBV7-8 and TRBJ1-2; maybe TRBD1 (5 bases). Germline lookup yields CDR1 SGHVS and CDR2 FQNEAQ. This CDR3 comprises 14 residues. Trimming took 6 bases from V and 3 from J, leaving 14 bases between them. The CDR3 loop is CASSLATGDYGYTF. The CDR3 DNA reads TGTGCCAGCAGTCTAGCAACGGGGGACTATGGCTACACCTTC.

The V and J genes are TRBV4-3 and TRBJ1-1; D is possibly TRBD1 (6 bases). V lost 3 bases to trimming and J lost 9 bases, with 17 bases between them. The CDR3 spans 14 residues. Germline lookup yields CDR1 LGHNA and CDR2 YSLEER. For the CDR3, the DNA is TGCGCCAGCAGCCAGGCCGGGTTGGGGGCCCAAGCTTTCTTT. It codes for CASSQAGLGAQAFF.

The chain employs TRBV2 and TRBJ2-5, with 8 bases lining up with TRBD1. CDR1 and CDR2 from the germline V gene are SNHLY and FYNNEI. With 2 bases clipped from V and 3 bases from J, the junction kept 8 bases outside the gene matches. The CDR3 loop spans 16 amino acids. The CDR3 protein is CASSEFGTGPEETQYF. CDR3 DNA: TGTGCCAGCAGTGAATTCGGGACAGGCCCCGAAGAGACCCAGTACTTC.

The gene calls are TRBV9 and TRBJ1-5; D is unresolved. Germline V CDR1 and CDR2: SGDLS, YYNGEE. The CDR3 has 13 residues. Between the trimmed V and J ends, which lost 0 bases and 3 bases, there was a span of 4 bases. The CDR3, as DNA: TGTGCCAGCAGCGTAGCCTTCAATCAGCCCCAGCATTTT. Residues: CASSVAFNQPQHF.

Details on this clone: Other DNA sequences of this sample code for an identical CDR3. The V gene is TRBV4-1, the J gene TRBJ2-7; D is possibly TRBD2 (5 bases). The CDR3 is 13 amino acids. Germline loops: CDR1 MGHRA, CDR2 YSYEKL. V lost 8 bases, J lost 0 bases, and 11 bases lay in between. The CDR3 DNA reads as TGCGCCAGCTCCCAAGGGAGCTCCTACGAGCAGTACTTC. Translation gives CASSQGSSYEQYF.